The 27 T cell receptor beta chains listed next were all sequenced from one sample in a study of blood T cells in healthy people across ages. Primed by a sample-barcoded 5' primer and a J-beta primer mix, a second PCR proceeded for 7 to 11 cycles. TCRdb reprocessed the 5' RACE reads with MiXCR, giving one entry per CDR3 protein. The data contain approximately 1.5 million distinct CDR3 sequences, around 40% of them singletons. The sequenced sample was blood. The receptor source for this set is a woman between 18 and 29 years old in good health.

The CDR3 DNA sequence: TGTGCCAGCAGCTTACCCGGGACGGGAAGCAAGGAAGCTTTCTTT. This gives the protein CASSLPGTGSKEAFF. The chain has TRBV7-8 and TRBJ1-1; D is possibly TRBD1 (5 bases). Germline-derived CDR1 and CDR2 are SGHVS and FQNEAQ. This CDR3 spans 15 amino acids. Trimming removed 2 bases at V and 8 bases at J, with 18 bases between.

This clonotype showed up just a few times. The chain joins TRBV6-5 to TRBJ1-5, with 10 bases fitting TRBD1. Trimming cost V 6 bases and J 4 bases; bases outside gene matches: 6. Germline CDR1 reads MNHEY; CDR2 reads SVGAGI. This CDR3 region has 15 residues. The CDR3 sequence: CASSVDRGQNQPQHF. CDR3 bases: TGTGCCAGCAGCGTAGACAGGGGGCAGAATCAGCCCCAGCATTTT.

The rearrangement uses TRBV7-3 and TRBJ2-1, with D perhaps TRBD2 (6 bases). Germline V gene data show CDR1 as SGHTA and CDR2 as FQGTGA. Trimming took off 5 bases at V and 0 bases at J, with 14 bases between the two ends. The CDR3 runs 16 residues. This CDR3 reads CASSQHLTSSYNEQFF. CDR3 DNA: TGTGCCAGCAGCCAACATCTGACTAGCTCCTACAATGAGCAGTTCTTC.

A single count supports this clonotype. The rearrangement links TRBV7-2 to TRBJ2-5; 10 nucleotides align to TRBD1. There are 16 residues in the CDR3. Germline V CDR1 and CDR2: SGHTA, FQGNSA. Unmatched junction bases numbered 7, after V lost 2 bases and J lost 4 bases. This chain's CDR3 is CASSLRGQGLRETQYF. Written as DNA, the CDR3 is TGTGCCAGCAGCTTACGGGGACAGGGGCTTCGAGAGACCCAGTACTTC.

The J gene is TRBJ2-4, the V gene TRBV28; D unclear. The end of the DNA is better explained by TRBJ2-7, so the J call may be wrong. The CDR3 consists of 14 residues. Germline CDR1 and CDR2: MDHEN and SYDVKM. CDR3 loop: CASSSGSWSYEQYF. DNA of the CDR3: TGTGCCAGCAGTTCGGGCTCTTGGAGCTACGAGCAGTACTTC.

About this clonotype: One end of the junction does not line up with germline, which may come from a read error. The chain carries TRBV12-3 or TRBV12-4 and TRBJ2-1, with D possibly being TRBD1 (5 bases). The CDR3 sequence is 13 residues long. CDR3 nucleotide sequence: TGTGCCAGCAGTGTAGCACAGGTCAATGAGCAGTTCTTC. This sequence encodes CASSVAQVNEQFF.

This clonotype has only a few counts. CDR3 loop: CASSPRTGYSTDTQYF. The DNA for the CDR3 is TGTGCCAGCTCACCGAGGACAGGGTACAGCACAGATACGCAGTATTTT. J is TRBJ2-3 and V is TRBV18, with 8 bases identical to TRBD1. This CDR3 region has 16 residues. The germline CDR1 and CDR2 sequences are KGHSH and LQKENI. With 3 bases clipped from V and 0 bases from J, the junction kept 5 bases outside the gene matches.

The chain uses TRBV29-1 and TRBJ1-2, with 7 bases aligning to TRBD1. Trimming at V came to 3 bases and at J to 4 bases, leaving 11 bases not matched to a gene. CDR1 and CDR2 (germline): SQVTM, ANQGSEA. CDR3 size: 15 residues. The CDR3 coding sequence is TGCAGCGTTGACATACCGGGACAGCCTATCTATGGCTACACCTTC. It encodes CSVDIPGQPIYGYTF.

V and J are TRBV2 and TRBJ2-1, with 8 bases that match TRBD1. There are 13 residues in the CDR3. The V and J ends lost 2 bases and 13 bases, in that order; junction bases with no gene match: 7. Germline CDR1 and CDR2: SNHLY and FYNNEI. This CDR3 reads CASSEQTGATQFF. CDR3 sequence (DNA): TGTGCCAGCAGTGAACAGACAGGGGCGACCCAGTTCTTC.

This clonotype was found a few times. The V and J genes are TRBV28 and TRBJ2-4; 9 positions agree with TRBD1. The DNA end is more similar to TRBJ2-7, so the J call may be wrong. This CDR3 has 17 residues. Germline CDR1 MDHEN, CDR2 SYDVKM. The CDR3 nucleotides are TGTGCCAGCAGTACAGGGACAGGGAATGTGGCGTTCCACGAGCAGTACTTC. This gives the protein CASSTGTGNVAFHEQYF.

This clonotype appeared once. J is TRBJ2-5 and V is TRBV4-1; TRBD2 agrees at 11 bases. CDR1 is MGHRA and CDR2 is YSYEKL in the germline V gene. The CDR3 runs to 17 residues. The V gene end was trimmed by 1 base and the J gene end by 11 bases; junction bases not matched to a gene: 15. CDR3 in amino acids: CASSQGLLAGGLNEQYF. The CDR3 bases are TGCGCCAGCAGCCAAGGACTTCTAGCGGGGGGCCTCAATGAGCAGTACTTC.

The rearrangement joins TRBV7-8 to TRBJ2-7; a possible D gene is TRBD2 (5 bases). Trimming took 6 bases from V and 12 from J, leaving 18 bases between them. Germline assignment: CDR1 SGHVS and CDR2 FQNEAQ. The CDR3 has 12 residues. The CDR3 DNA reads as TGTGCCAGCAGTCCCGACTACCCGGGAAGGTACTTC. Its protein product is CASSPDYPGRYF.

Written as DNA, the CDR3 is TGTGCCACCAGCAGAGTAGGGGGGGGGCTACACAATGAGCAGTTCTTC. As protein: CATSRVGGGLHNEQFF. The chain employs TRBV15 and TRBJ2-1, with D maybe TRBD2 (7 bases). The CDR3 totals 16 residues. Germline V gene data show CDR1 as LNHNV and CDR2 as YYDKDF (reference sequence). V lost 1 base and J 5 bases, leaving 15 bases between the germline ends. Full variable domain (outside the CDR3, taken from reference TRBV15 and TRBJ2-1): DAMVIQNPRYQVTQFGKPVTLSCSQTLNHNVMYWYQQKSSQAPKLLFHYYDKDFNNEADTPDNFQSRRPNTSFCFLDIRSPGLGDTAMYLCATSRVGGGLHNEQFFGPGTRLTVL.

The chain joins TRBV28 to TRBJ2-5; 9 bases are shared with TRBD1. The germline V gene encodes CDR1 MDHEN and CDR2 SYDVKM. V shed 4 bases and J 5 bases; nucleotides not matched to a gene: 11. This CDR3 is built from 16 residues. CDR3 in amino acids: CASSSHTGTGRETQYF. In nucleotides, the CDR3 is TGTGCCAGCAGTTCCCATACCGGGACAGGGAGGGAGACCCAGTACTTC.

As to this clonotype: One end of the junction does not line up with germline, which may come from a read error. J is TRBJ2-1 and V is TRBV4-1; D is unresolved. CDR1 and CDR2 (germline): MGHRA, YSYEKL. The CDR3 is 14 amino acids. The CDR3 nucleotides are TGCGCCAGCAGCGAAGACAACTCCTACAATGAGCAGTTCTTC. As protein: CASSEDNSYNEQFF.

The chain carries TRBV7-9 and TRBJ2-5; D tentatively reads TRBD1 or TRBD2 (6 bases each). This CDR3 is built from 13 residues. In germline, CDR1 is SEHNR, CDR2 FQNEAQ (reference sequence). Trimming pared 5 bases from V and 6 bases from J, leaving 13 bases between. The CDR3 loop is CASSPEGGQTQYF. In DNA, the CDR3 is TGTGCCAGCAGCCCAGAGGGGGGTCAGACCCAGTACTTC. Filled out from reference TRBV7-9 and TRBJ2-5, the complete variable domain reads DTGVSQNPRHKITKRGQNVTFRCDPISEHNRLYWYRQTLGQGPEFLTYFQNEAQLEKSRLLSDRFSAERPKGSFSTLEIQRTEQGDSAMYLCASSPEGGQTQYFGPGTRLLVL.

This chain connects TRBV24-1 to TRBJ2-7; D is possibly TRBD1 or TRBD2 (5 bases each). The CDR3 contains 15 residues. Trimming took 0 bases from V and 3 from J, leaving 11 bases between them. Germline loops: CDR1 KGHDR, CDR2 SFDVKD. As DNA, the CDR3 is TGTGCCACCAGTGATTTGACAGTTGGGGGCTACGAGCAGTACTTC. This gives the protein CATSDLTVGGYEQYF.

This clonotype was counted only a few times. The chain links TRBV6-1 to TRBJ2-3; tentative D call: TRBD1 (5 bases). The CDR3 covers 15 residues. Between the trimmed V and J ends, which lost 6 bases and 5 bases, there was a span of 18 bases. Germline CDR1 is MNHNS and CDR2 is SASEGT. In DNA, the CDR3 is TGTGCCAGCAGGGGTCTCGACAGAGTAAAAGATACGCAGTATTTT. This encodes CASRGLDRVKDTQYF.

The chain carries TRBV7-9 and TRBJ1-1; 8 nucleotides line up with TRBD1. V shed 3 bases and J 5 bases; nucleotides not matched to a gene: 5. The germline gives CDR1 SEHNR, CDR2 FQNEAQ (reference sequence). The CDR3 extends over 14 amino acids. The CDR3, as DNA: TGTGCCAGCAGCTTCCCCGACAGGGGAACTGAAGCTTTCTTT. Translating gives CASSFPDRGTEAFF.

The CDR3 here is CSARANSGMYEQYF. The CDR3 nucleotides are TGCAGTGCTAGAGCCAATAGCGGGATGTACGAGCAGTACTTC. The chain uses TRBV20-1 and TRBJ2-1; 8 bases line up with TRBD2. Judging by the DNA end, TRBJ2-7 fits better; the J call may be wrong. This CDR3 region has 14 residues. Germline V gene sequence: CDR1 DFQATT, CDR2 SNEGSKA (reference sequence).

The genes are TRBV4-2 and TRBJ2-5; 7 bases agree with TRBD2. The CDR3 sequence is 15 residues long. V shed 4 bases, J shed 0 bases, and the junction held 5 bases outside the gene matches. Germline CDR1 and CDR2: LGHNA and YNFKEQ. The CDR3 here is CASSRVGGDQETQYF. CDR3 nucleotides: TGTGCCAGCAGCCGTGTGGGAGGGGACCAAGAGACCCAGTACTTC.

V and J are TRBV27 and TRBJ1-1; maybe TRBD1 (6 bases). V lost 6 bases to trimming and J lost 7 bases, with 21 bases between them. This CDR3 contains 15 residues. Germline assignment: CDR1 MNHEY and CDR2 SMNVEV (reference sequence). The CDR3 bases are TGTGCCAGCAGCCCGAGGAGGGGGTCAAGGGGTGAAGCTTTCTTT. Its protein product is CASSPRRGSRGEAFF.

This chain connects TRBV4-1 to TRBJ1-2; a possible D gene is TRBD1 (5 bases). The CDR3 is 17 amino acids. V was clipped by 0 bases and J by 0 bases, with 14 bases between them. Germline values: CDR1 MGHRA, CDR2 YSYEKL. The CDR3 sequence is CASSQEGAPSSNYGYTF. DNA for the CDR3: TGCGCCAGCAGCCAAGAAGGGGCCCCTTCCTCTAACTATGGCTACACCTTC.

This clonotype was observed a few times. The chain recombines TRBV29-1 with TRBJ2-1; D unclear. The V and J ends lost 7 bases and 6 bases respectively, with 13 bases between them. The CDR3 is 12 amino acids. Per germline, CDR1 SQVTM and CDR2 ANQGSEA. In DNA, the CDR3 is TGCAGCGACGCAGGAGACGTCAATGAGCAGTTCTTC. This encodes CSDAGDVNEQFF.

The rearrangement uses TRBV7-2 and TRBJ2-5, with TRBD2 as a possible D gene (5 bases). This CDR3 comprises 15 residues. Trimming left V 5 bases short and J 0 bases short, with 13 bases between. Per the germline V gene, CDR1 is SGHTA and CDR2 is FQGNSA. As DNA, the CDR3 is TGTGCCAGCAGCGTTCAATGGCGGGACCAAGAGACCCAGTACTTC. Residues: CASSVQWRDQETQYF.

The sample holds a few counts of this clonotype. This chain joins TRBV4-3 and TRBJ2-2; 10 positions match TRBD2. Germline V gene data show CDR1 as LGHNA and CDR2 as YSLEER. The length of the CDR3 is 16 residues. The trim removed 5 bases at V and 1 base at J, leaving 4 bases unmatched. CDR3 nucleotides: TGCGCCAGCAGCAAAATAGCGGGAGGGAACACCGGGGAGCTGTTTTTT. Its protein product is CASSKIAGGNTGELFF.

With regard to this clonotype: One junction end disagrees with the germline gene, perhaps due to a read error. The rearrangement uses TRBV4-3 and TRBJ2-5; D remains unclear. The assigned J gene may be wrong: the sequence end matches TRBJ2-7 better. There are 16 residues in the CDR3. The germline V gene has CDR1 LGHNA and CDR2 YSLEER. CDR3 protein: CAGSHGPLPFAHEQYF. In nucleotides, the CDR3 is TGCGCCGGCAGCCATGGCCCCCTCCCATTCGCCCACGAGCAGTACTTC.